These 32 T cell receptor beta chains originate from one sample sequenced in a study of shared clonotypes between healthy human individuals. Sequenced by immunoSEQ multiplex PCR; TCRdb stores in-frame clones only, minus some. The sample contains more than 2,000,000 clones, more than 85% of which appear only once. Sequences were obtained from naive CD4+ T cells from PBMCs. Subset denoted: CD45RA+ positively selected. The receptors shown here come from a young man in good health. Some clones in this sample may be carry-over from other donors' samples.

This chain uses TRBV29-1 with TRBJ2-5; 10 nucleotides line up with TRBD1. The CDR3 spans 12 residues. With 3 bases clipped from V and 10 bases from J, the junction kept 5 bases outside the gene matches. Germline lookup yields CDR1 SQVTM and CDR2 ANQGSEA. The CDR3 DNA follows: TGCAGCGTTGAGGGGACAGGGGTTGGCCAGTACTTC. Translated: CSVEGTGVGQYF. Combining the CDR3 with reference TRBV29-1 and TRBJ2-5 gives the whole variable domain SAVISQKPSRDICQRGTSLTIQCQVDSQVTMMFWYRQQPGQSLTLIATANQGSEATYESGFVIDKFPISRPNLTFSTLTVSNMSPEDSSIYLCSVEGTGVGQYFGPGTRLLVL.

This clone was observed once. The rearrangement uses TRBV5-4 and TRBJ1-2; D might be TRBD1 (5 bases). Germline V gene lookup returns CDR1 SGHNT and CDR2 YYREEE (reference sequence). The V and J ends lost 2 bases and 2 bases respectively, with 10 bases between them. The CDR3 has 14 residues. In DNA, the CDR3 is TGTGCCAGCAGCTTTTCTCGGGGGAACTATGGCTACACCTTC. It specifies CASSFSRGNYGYTF. The entire variable domain, with the rest obtained from reference TRBV5-4 and TRBJ1-2, is as follows: ETGVTQSPTHLIKTRGQQVTLRCSSQSGHNTVSWYQQALGQGPQFIFQYYREEENGRGNFPPRFSGLQFPNYSSELNVNALELDDSALYLCASSFSRGNYGYTFGSGTRLTVV.

The chain couples TRBV10-1 to TRBJ2-7; 9 bases map to TRBD2. The CDR3 spans 15 residues. Germline CDR1 WNHNN, CDR2 SYGVQD (reference sequence). The V gene end was trimmed by 4 bases and the J gene end by 2 bases; junction bases not matched to a gene: 6. CDR3 nucleotides: TGCGCCAGCAGTGGGGCTAGCGGGGCCCCCTACGAGCAGTACTTC. Residues: CASSGASGAPYEQYF.

The V gene is TRBV7-3, the J gene TRBJ1-2; the D gene is possibly TRBD1 (5 bases). V was clipped by 2 bases and J by 5 bases, with 18 bases between them. The germline V gene encodes CDR1 SGHTA and CDR2 FQGTGA. This CDR3 is built from 16 residues. The chain's CDR3 is CASSLPGAPGEYGYTF. The CDR3 nucleotides read TGTGCCAGCAGCTTACCCGGGGCGCCAGGAGAATATGGCTACACCTTC.

The chain employs TRBV6-5 and TRBJ2-1; D unresolved. Looked up from germline, CDR1 is MNHEY and CDR2 is SVGAGI. V lost 0 bases to trimming and J lost 9 bases, with 12 bases between them. There are 14 residues in the CDR3. CDR3 loop: CASSYSIRQPEQFF. The CDR3 DNA reads as TGTGCCAGCAGTTACTCGATCCGGCAGCCTGAGCAGTTCTTC.

The DNA of the CDR3 is TGTGCCAGCAGCTCGACAGGGGGAGGGGAGCAGTACTTC. It codes for CASSSTGGGEQYF. V and J are TRBV7-3 and TRBJ2-7; 9 nucleotides agree with TRBD1. The germline V gene has CDR1 SGHTA and CDR2 FQGTGA. V lost 4 bases to trimming and J lost 7 bases; unmatched junction nucleotides: 5. The CDR3 runs 13 residues. The complete variable domain, with remaining parts taken from reference TRBV7-3 and TRBJ2-7, reads GAGVSQTPSNKVTEKGKYVELRCDPISGHTALYWYRQSLGQGPEFLIYFQGTGAADDSGLPNDRFFAVRPEGSVSTLKIQRTERGDSAVYLCASSSTGGGEQYFGPGTRLTVT.

Concerning this clone: Additional DNA sequences in this sample encode the identical CDR3. The CDR3 sequence is CASSLAGTEAFF. CDR3 DNA: TGTGCCAGCAGTTTAGCAGGCACTGAAGCTTTCTTT. The chain couples TRBV28 to TRBJ1-1, with D hard to call. This CDR3 spans 12 amino acids. V lost 2 bases and J lost 4, with 5 bases in between. Per the germline V gene, CDR1 is MDHEN and CDR2 is SYDVKM.

The V and J genes are TRBV18 and TRBJ1-2; D is possibly TRBD1 (5 bases). Trimming removed 2 bases from V and 4 bases from J, with 17 bases in between. The CDR3 length is 16 residues. The germline CDR1 and CDR2 sequences are KGHSH and LQKENI. Written as DNA, the CDR3 is TGTGCCAGCTCACCATACCCCACGGGGCTGGGCTATGGCTACACCTTC. Amino acids: CASSPYPTGLGYGYTF.

The chain carries TRBV9 and TRBJ2-3, with 10 nucleotides matching TRBD2. The V segment lost 1 base and the J segment 5 bases; nucleotides outside the gene matches: 7. The CDR3 is made up of 16 amino acids. The germline V gene encodes CDR1 SGDLS and CDR2 YYNGEE. The CDR3 reads CASSVTGAGGEDTQYF. CDR3 nucleotide sequence: TGTGCCAGCAGCGTAACCGGAGCGGGAGGGGAAGATACGCAGTATTTT.

In its sample, this clone was seen once. This chain uses TRBV7-2 with TRBJ2-6, with D possibly matching TRBD2 (6 bases). The ends were cut back, 0 bases at V and 3 bases at J, with 9 bases in the middle. Germline V gene lookup returns CDR1 SGHTA and CDR2 FQGNSA. The CDR3 length is 16 residues. As DNA, the CDR3 is TGTGCCAGCAGCTTAGCGACGGGGGTTGGGGCCAACGTCCTGACTTTC. Its protein is CASSLATGVGANVLTF.

This chain links TRBV7-8 with TRBJ2-5, with TRBD2 as a possible D gene (5 bases). V lost 5 bases and J 5 bases, leaving 18 bases between the germline ends. The CDR3 totals 15 residues. Germline V gene data show CDR1 as SGHVS and CDR2 as FQNEAQ. The CDR3 DNA reads TGTGCCAGCAGCCAACATTTACAGCGGTGGGAGACCCAGTACTTC. Translating gives CASSQHLQRWETQYF.

The chain carries TRBV7-2 and TRBJ2-2; D is unresolved. The germline V and J ends were trimmed by 5 bases and 3 bases, with 10 bases remaining between them. CDR3 length: 14 amino acids. Looked up from germline, CDR1 is SGHTA and CDR2 is FQGNSA. The CDR3 sequence is CASSVGQYTGELFF. DNA of the CDR3: TGTGCCAGCAGCGTTGGTCAGTACACCGGGGAGCTGTTTTTT.

The genes are TRBV7-9 and TRBJ2-2, with TRBD2 identical over 8 bases. CDR1 and CDR2 from the germline V gene are SEHNR and FQNEAQ (reference sequence). The V and J ends lost 3 bases and 4 bases, in that order; junction bases with no gene match: 7. This CDR3 contains 16 residues. In nucleotides, the CDR3 is TGTGCCAGCAGCTTCCCGGGACTAGAACTCACCGGGGAGCTGTTTTTT. This encodes CASSFPGLELTGELFF.

In regard to this clone: The sample carries other DNA sequences with the same CDR3. V usage is TRBV7-2 and J usage is TRBJ2-7; no clear D gene. The CDR3 covers 10 residues. Looked up from germline, CDR1 is SGHTA and CDR2 is FQGNSA. The V and J ends lost 2 bases and 6 bases respectively, with 2 bases between them. The CDR3 here is CASSLREQYF. Here the CDR3 DNA reads TGTGCCAGCAGCTTACGCGAGCAGTACTTC.

The CDR3 nucleotides are TGTGCCTGGACTACTGGGGCTGGGACAGATACGCAGTATTTT. It yields the protein CAWTTGAGTDTQYF. The chain employs TRBV30 and TRBJ2-3; weak D call: TRBD1 (5 bases). The CDR3 contains 14 residues. V was clipped by 4 bases and J by 3 bases, with 14 bases between them. Germline V gene sequence: CDR1 GTSNPN, CDR2 SVGIG (reference sequence).

The CDR3 DNA sequence: TGCGCCAGCAGTGGGACAGAGCCCTACAATGAGCAGTTCTTC. Its protein product is CASSGTEPYNEQFF. This sequence joins TRBV10-1 and TRBJ2-1, with a weak D call TRBD1 (6 bases). This CDR3 contains 14 residues. CDR1 WNHNN and CDR2 SYGVQD come from the germline V gene (reference sequence). V lost 4 bases and J 2 bases, leaving 9 bases between the germline ends.

The chain employs TRBV29-1 and TRBJ2-7, with a weak D call TRBD1 (6 bases). The CDR3 sequence is 12 residues long. Trimming shortened V by 4 bases and J by 4 bases, and 11 bases separated the two germline ends. The germline CDR1 and CDR2 sequences are SQVTM and ANQGSEA. Here the CDR3 DNA reads TGCAGCGTTGGACAGGAACCATACGAGCAGTACTTC. Residues: CSVGQEPYEQYF.

The CDR3 DNA follows: TGTGCCAGCAGATTGACAGGGGGCTTGTACGAGCAGTACTTC. Translation: CASRLTGGLYEQYF. The rearrangement joins TRBV27 to TRBJ2-7; 10 bases are a match to TRBD1. The CDR3 is 14 residues long. Looked up from germline, CDR1 is MNHEY and CDR2 is SMNVEV (reference sequence). V dropped 6 bases and J dropped 4; count of bases not matched to a gene: 6.

The rearrangement joins TRBV5-1 to TRBJ1-2; TRBD1 aligns across 10 bases. V shed 4 bases, J shed 4 bases, and the junction held 7 bases outside the gene matches. The CDR3 has 15 residues. CDR1 is SGHRS and CDR2 is YFSETQ in the germline V gene. The CDR3 DNA sequence: TGCGCCAGCAGCGGATGGGACAGGGGAAGCTATGGCTACACCTTC. Translating it yields CASSGWDRGSYGYTF.

This chain joins TRBV15 and TRBJ2-3, with 8 bases identical to TRBD1. The CDR3 has 17 residues. Trimming at V came to 1 base and at J to 4 bases, leaving 10 bases not matched to a gene. Germline V gene lookup returns CDR1 LNHNV and CDR2 YYDKDF (reference sequence). The CDR3 protein is CATSRGWAGGAADTQYF. The CDR3 region has the DNA TGTGCCACCAGCAGAGGTTGGGCAGGGGGCGCCGCAGATACGCAGTATTTT.

This chain links TRBV7-8 with TRBJ2-1; 10 bases fit TRBD2. V shed 1 base and J 2 bases; nucleotides not matched to a gene: 5. Germline values: CDR1 SGHVS, CDR2 FQNEAQ. The CDR3 sequence is 17 residues long. The chain's CDR3 is CASSLVLTSGAYNEQFF. In nucleotides, the CDR3 is TGTGCCAGCAGCTTAGTTTTAACTAGCGGGGCCTACAATGAGCAGTTCTTC.

This clone has just one count. The genes are TRBV18 and TRBJ2-2, with TRBD1 identical over 8 bases. Looked up from germline, CDR1 is KGHSH and CDR2 is LQKENI. This CDR3 contains 17 residues. V trimming: 4 bases; J trimming: 1 base; junction bases outside the gene matches: 8. CDR3 nucleotides: TGTGCCAGCTCACACCGGGGACAGGTTGGGAACACCGGGGAGCTGTTTTTT. Translation: CASSHRGQVGNTGELFF.

This clone was observed once. The rearrangement links TRBV5-1 to TRBJ2-3; D is perhaps TRBD2 (6 bases). The ends were cut back, 8 bases at V and 0 bases at J, with 16 bases in the middle. Germline CDR1 reads SGHRS; CDR2 reads YFSETQ. The CDR3 runs to 15 residues. The chain's CDR3 is CASGGESTSTDTQYF. Written as DNA, the CDR3 is TGCGCCAGTGGCGGGGAATCAACTAGCACAGATACGCAGTATTTT.

The genes are TRBV6-5 and TRBJ1-2; no definite D call. The CDR3 runs to 14 residues. The V end was cut by 6 bases, the J end by 3 bases, with 14 bases between. The germline gives CDR1 MNHEY, CDR2 SVGAGI. CDR3 coding DNA: TGTGCCAGCAGCCTTTCGACCTACTACTATGGCTACACCTTC. Protein: CASSLSTYYYGYTF.

The chain uses TRBV30 and TRBJ2-6, with a tentative D call TRBD2 (6 bases). V shed 5 bases and J shed 0 bases, with 8 bases lying between them. This CDR3 has 14 amino acids. The germline V gene has CDR1 GTSNPN and CDR2 SVGIG (reference sequence). The CDR3 here is CAWLGGSGANVLTF. CDR3 coding DNA: TGTGCCTGGCTGGGGGGCTCTGGGGCCAACGTCCTGACTTTC.

This sequence joins TRBV4-3 and TRBJ1-1; 7 bases map to TRBD1. This CDR3 has 14 amino acids. Germline values: CDR1 LGHNA, CDR2 YSLEER. V was clipped by 4 bases and J by 3 bases; unmatched bases: 5. In nucleotides, the CDR3 is TGCGCCAGCAGCCGAGGGGGCGCGGACACTGAAGCTTTCTTT. As protein: CASSRGGADTEAFF.

This clone was seen just once. V gene TRBV14 combines with J gene TRBJ2-1; D call uncertain. The CDR3 runs 13 residues. Looked up from germline, CDR1 is SGHDN and CDR2 is FVKESK. V was shortened by 1 base and J by 13 bases, with 14 bases between the two germline ends. DNA of the CDR3: TGTGCCAGCAGCCAAGGGGTATCCTCACATCAGTTCTTC. Protein: CASSQGVSSHQFF.

Note on this clone: This sample also contains other DNA sequences that code for the same CDR3. The chain is built from TRBV7-3 and TRBJ1-1; D is possibly TRBD1 (5 bases). This CDR3 spans 12 amino acids. The germline V gene has CDR1 SGHTA and CDR2 FQGTGA. V was shortened by 5 bases and J by 11 bases, with 15 bases between the two germline ends. The CDR3 loop reads CASSLSGGEAFF. In nucleotides, the CDR3 is TGTGCCAGCAGCCTCTCCGGGGGAGAGGCTTTCTTT.

V gene TRBV27 combines with J gene TRBJ1-5, with a tentative D call TRBD1 (6 bases). The germline V and J ends were trimmed by 4 bases and 0 bases, with 16 bases remaining between them. This CDR3 comprises 17 residues. The germline CDR1 and CDR2 sequences are MNHEY and SMNVEV (reference sequence). CDR3 bases: TGTGCCAGCAGTTCCCGGCGGACAGACCTTAGCAATCAGCCCCAGCATTTT. This gives the protein CASSSRRTDLSNQPQHF.

This clone turned up a few times. The chain uses TRBV7-9 and TRBJ1-5; TRBD1 is a possible D gene (6 bases). Per germline, CDR1 SEHNR and CDR2 FQNEAQ (reference sequence). The CDR3 length is 19 residues. The V and J ends lost 5 bases and 0 bases respectively, with 23 bases between them. CDR3 region: CASSPLSGGAPNSNQPQHF. Written as DNA, the CDR3 is TGTGCCAGCAGCCCTTTAAGCGGGGGCGCACCGAATAGCAATCAGCCCCAGCATTTT.

This rearrangement joins TRBV7-9 to TRBJ1-4; 9 positions agree with TRBD1. This CDR3 comprises 16 residues. Germline lookup yields CDR1 SEHNR and CDR2 FQNEAQ (reference sequence). After removal of 4 bases from V and 6 bases from J, the junction contained 9 bases not matched to a gene. CDR3 loop: CASSYDQGQGDEKLFF. The CDR3 DNA reads TGTGCCAGCAGCTATGACCAGGGACAGGGAGATGAAAAACTGTTTTTT.

The rearrangement links TRBV14 to TRBJ1-3; D remains unclear. The CDR3 runs to 15 residues. V was trimmed by 5 bases and J by 0 bases, leaving 11 bases between them. Germline V lookup: CDR1 SGHDN, CDR2 FVKESK. CDR3 sequence (DNA): TGTGCCAGCAGCGCTACTCTACTCTCTGGAAACACCATATATTTT. This gives the protein CASSATLLSGNTIYF.